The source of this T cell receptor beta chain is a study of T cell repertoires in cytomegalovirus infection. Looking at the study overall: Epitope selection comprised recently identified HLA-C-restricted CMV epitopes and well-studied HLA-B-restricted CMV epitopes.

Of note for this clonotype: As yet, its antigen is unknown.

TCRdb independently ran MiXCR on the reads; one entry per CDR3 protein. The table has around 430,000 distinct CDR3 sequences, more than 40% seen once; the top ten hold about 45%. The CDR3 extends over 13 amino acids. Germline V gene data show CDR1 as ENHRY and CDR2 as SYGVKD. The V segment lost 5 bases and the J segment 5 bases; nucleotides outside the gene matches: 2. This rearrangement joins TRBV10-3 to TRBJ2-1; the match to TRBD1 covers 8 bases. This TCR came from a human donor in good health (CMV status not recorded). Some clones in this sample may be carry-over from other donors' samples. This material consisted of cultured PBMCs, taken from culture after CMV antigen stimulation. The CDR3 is CAISPTGDNEQFF. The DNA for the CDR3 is TGTGCCATCAGTCCGACAGGGGACAATGAGCAGTTCTTC.